The 28 T cell receptor beta chains presented below share a single source sample, sequenced in a study of OX40 agonist ivuxolimab in advanced cancers. Receptor amplification or capture employed the immunoSEQ multiplex PCR assay. Not all clones reach the TCRdb copy of this immuneACCESS table, which keeps in-frame sequences only. Checked studies attribute under half of the gap to unresolved V genes and leave the rest unexplained. This sample is represented by 30,000 to 45,000 clones; 65% to 80% of them were singletons. Over 7.5% of the sample is held by the ten biggest clonotypes. This material consisted of CD4+ or CD8+ T cells sorted from blood, taken in a trial of the OX40 agonist ivuxolimab. Every receptor here comes from an adult with an advanced solid tumor such as melanoma, head and neck, liver or kidney cancer.

This chain connects TRBV29-1 to TRBJ1-1; D gene ambiguous. The CDR3 has 15 residues. V was shortened by 3 bases and J by 9 bases, with 23 bases between the two germline ends. CDR1 SQVTM and CDR2 ANQGSEA come from the germline V gene. The CDR3 region is CSVDHWERGGRKAFF. The CDR3 DNA follows: TGCAGCGTTGATCATTGGGAACGAGGCGGGAGAAAAGCTTTCTTT.

The genes are TRBV6-5 and TRBJ2-5, with 7 bases that match TRBD1. The DNA end favors TRBJ2-7, so the J call may be wrong. In germline, CDR1 is MNHEY, CDR2 SVGAGI. The CDR3 has 16 residues. In nucleotides, the CDR3 is TGTGCCAGCAGTTCCCCCTACCGGGACAGTGGGTACGAGCAGTACTTC. Translating it yields CASSSPYRDSGYEQYF.

V usage is TRBV5-1 and J usage is TRBJ1-5; no clear D. The length of the CDR3 is 13 residues. Germline lookup yields CDR1 SGHRS and CDR2 YFSETQ. The germline V and J ends were trimmed by 5 bases and 0 bases, with 6 bases remaining between them. CDR3 sequence: CASREHSNQPQHF. CDR3 DNA sequence: TGCGCCAGCAGGGAGCATAGCAATCAGCCCCAGCATTTT.

The chain is built from TRBV4-2 and TRBJ2-1; TRBD2 is a possible D gene (5 bases). Germline-derived CDR1 and CDR2 are LGHNA and YNFKEQ. Trimming removed 4 bases from V and 8 bases from J, with 12 bases in between. The CDR3 runs 13 residues. This CDR3 reads CASSRTDGDEQFF. CDR3 DNA sequence: TGTGCCAGCAGCCGGACCGACGGGGATGAGCAGTTCTTC.

This clone was counted a single time. V gene TRBV7-3 combines with J gene TRBJ2-2; D is uncertain. There are 15 residues in the CDR3. Germline CDR1 reads SGHTA; CDR2 reads FQGTGA. The V gene lost 5 bases and the J gene lost 0 bases, with 10 bases spanning the gap. The chain's CDR3 is CASSPEGANTGELFF. The CDR3 DNA is TGTGCCAGCAGCCCAGAAGGAGCGAACACCGGGGAGCTGTTTTTT.

This clone was detected once. The rearrangement uses TRBV7-7 and TRBJ2-7, with 8 bases fitting TRBD1. The trim removed 11 bases at V and 7 bases at J, leaving 13 bases unmatched. The CDR3 consists of 13 residues. Germline CDR1 and CDR2: SSHAT and FNYEAQ (reference sequence). The CDR3 nucleotides are TGTGCCGTTTGGGACAGGCGTAAATTGGAGCAGTACTTC. Its protein is CAVWDRRKLEQYF. The full variable domain, completed using reference TRBV7-7 and TRBJ2-7, is GAGVSQSPRYKVTKRGQDVTLRCDPISSHATLYWYQQALGQGPEFLTYFNYEAQPDKSGLPSDRFSAERPEGSISTLTIQRTEQRDSAMYRCAVWDRRKLEQYFGPGTRLTVT.

Of note for this clone: Given a much more abundant clone one base away, this may be a read error. The chain joins TRBV7-8 to TRBJ2-5; TRBD1 aligns across 8 bases. The DNA matches TRBJ2-7 better at its end, which makes the J call doubtful. The CDR3 totals 13 residues. Germline-derived CDR1 and CDR2 are SGHVS and FQNEAQ. CDR3 protein: CASSPDRGYEQYF. The CDR3 bases are TGTGCCAGCAGCCCCGACAGGGGCTACGAGCAGTACTTC.

This chain uses TRBV14 with TRBJ2-2; 10 bases align to TRBD1. V shed 5 bases, J shed 1 base, and the junction held 10 bases outside the gene matches. There are 18 residues in the CDR3. The germline CDR1 and CDR2 sequences are SGHDN and FVKESK. CDR3 residues: CASSVRPRDRGNTGELFF. The CDR3, as DNA: TGTGCCAGCAGCGTACGTCCCCGGGACAGGGGGAACACCGGGGAGCTGTTTTTT.

V is TRBV4-2 and J is TRBJ2-5; TRBD2 aligns across 10 bases. There are 15 residues in the CDR3. The V segment lost 0 bases and the J segment 4 bases; nucleotides outside the gene matches: 2. Germline V CDR1 and CDR2: LGHNA, YNFKEQ. CDR3 sequence reads: CASSQDLAGAETQYF. As DNA, the CDR3 is TGTGCCAGCAGCCAAGACCTAGCGGGAGCAGAGACCCAGTACTTC.

J is TRBJ2-5 and V is TRBV7-2; D is tentatively TRBD1 or TRBD2 (7 bases each). The germline V gene has CDR1 SGHTA and CDR2 FQGNSA. Trimming removed 4 bases from V and 5 bases from J, with 14 bases in between. The CDR3 totals 14 residues. DNA of the CDR3: TGTGCCAGCAGCTCCCAGGGGGGGGCTGAGACCCAGTACTTC. The encoded protein is CASSSQGGAETQYF.

Remarks on this clone: Other DNA sequences in the same sample also yield this CDR3. The chain links TRBV28 to TRBJ2-5; 8 positions match TRBD1. This CDR3 is 15 amino acids long. The V segment lost 2 bases and the J segment 1 base; nucleotides outside the gene matches: 3. CDR1 and CDR2 from the germline V gene are MDHEN and SYDVKM. CDR3 DNA: TGTGCCAGCAGTTTAACAGGGGGTGGCCAAGAGACCCAGTACTTC. Protein sequence: CASSLTGGGQETQYF.

The chain has TRBV18 and TRBJ2-4, with TRBD1 matching 7 bases. With V trimmed by 1 base and J by 5 bases, 8 bases remained unmatched. This CDR3 comprises 16 residues. The germline gives CDR1 KGHSH, CDR2 LQKENI. DNA for the CDR3: TGTGCCAGCTCACCACGGGACAGTACAATTCAAAACATTCAGTACTTC. It codes for CASSPRDSTIQNIQYF.

The chain employs TRBV9 and TRBJ1-4; tentative D call: TRBD1 (6 bases). This CDR3 has 14 amino acids. The V gene's germline CDR1 is SGDLS and CDR2 YYNGEE. V gave up 3 bases and J gave up 2 bases, with 8 bases separating them. CDR3 region: CASSAGATNEKLFF. CDR3 bases: TGTGCCAGCAGCGCGGGGGCCACTAATGAAAAACTGTTTTTT.

The chain couples TRBV5-4 to TRBJ2-5; D unresolved. Between the trimmed V and J ends, which lost 5 bases and 3 bases, there was a span of 11 bases. CDR3 size: 13 residues. Looked up from germline, CDR1 is SGHNT and CDR2 is YYREEE (reference sequence). In DNA, the CDR3 is TGTGCCAGCAGTTGGGGATTTGAAGAGACCCAGTACTTC. Its translation is CASSWGFEETQYF.

This clone is medium-sized within its sample. The rearrangement joins TRBV30 to TRBJ2-7; 7 bases line up with TRBD2. The length of the CDR3 is 14 residues. The ends lost 2 bases at V and 0 bases at J; junction bases unmatched: 4. From germline, CDR1 is GTSNPN and CDR2 SVGIG (reference sequence). The CDR3 loop reads CAWSRGGSSYEQYF. Here the CDR3 DNA reads TGTGCCTGGAGTCGGGGAGGGAGCTCCTACGAGCAGTACTTC.

The gene calls are TRBV9 and TRBJ2-3; TRBD1 is a possible D gene (6 bases). The CDR3 consists of 15 residues. CDR1 and CDR2 (germline): SGDLS, YYNGEE. Trimming cost V 1 base and J 4 bases, with 13 bases left between them. This chain's CDR3 is CASSVRGNGADTQYF. CDR3 sequence (DNA): TGTGCCAGCAGCGTAAGGGGGAATGGGGCAGATACGCAGTATTTT.

The V and J genes are TRBV7-3 and TRBJ2-7; 8 nucleotides agree with TRBD2. This CDR3 is built from 15 residues. CDR1 and CDR2 (germline): SGHTA, FQGTGA. J lost 5 bases, V lost 8 bases, and 14 bases had no gene match. CDR3 region: CASSLSGGRIDEQYF. The CDR3 nucleotides read TGTGCCAGCTCCCTTTCGGGCGGGAGGATCGACGAGCAGTACTTC.

The V call is TRBV19, the J call TRBJ1-5, with TRBD1 as a possible D gene (5 bases). Germline CDR1 reads LNHDA; CDR2 reads SQIVND (reference sequence). V was trimmed by 7 bases and J by 4 bases, leaving 14 bases between them. The CDR3 spans 14 residues. The CDR3: CASTRRDLNQPQHF. The CDR3 nucleotides are TGTGCCAGTACCAGACGGGACCTAAATCAGCCCCAGCATTTT.

This clone was observed a single time. The J gene is TRBJ2-5, the V gene TRBV9, with D perhaps TRBD1 (5 bases). Germline CDR1 SGDLS, CDR2 YYNGEE. The CDR3 is 15 amino acids. Trimming took 1 base from V and 4 from J, leaving 14 bases between them. The CDR3 is CASSVYGSQGETQYF. CDR3 DNA sequence: TGTGCCAGCAGCGTATACGGCTCGCAGGGAGAGACCCAGTACTTC.

The chain is built from TRBV12-2 and TRBJ1-1; the table's D call, TRBD1, was not checked against the DNA. TRBV12-2 is deemed a pseudogene. The CDR3 covers 16 residues. The CDR3 DNA is TGTGCAAGTCGCTTAGCCACAGCTTTTATGAACACTGAAGCTTTCTTT. It specifies CASRLATAFMNTEAFF.

The chain links TRBV18 to TRBJ2-7, with D hard to call. Between the trimmed V and J ends, which lost 3 bases and 5 bases, there was a span of 8 bases. CDR3 length equals 12 residues. CDR1 and CDR2 (germline): KGHSH, LQKENI. CDR3 sequence: CASSPRSNEQYF. CDR3 DNA: TGTGCCAGCTCACCCCGATCGAACGAGCAGTACTTC.

The CDR3 spells CASRAQGDVTYEQYF. The CDR3 DNA sequence: TGTGCCAGCAGGGCCCAAGGGGATGTAACCTACGAGCAGTACTTC. This chain connects TRBV2 to TRBJ2-7; weak D call: TRBD1 (5 bases). The V gene lost 6 bases and the J gene lost 2 bases, with 17 bases spanning the gap. CDR3 length equals 15 residues. Germline V gives CDR1 SNHLY, CDR2 FYNNEI.

Only a few counts were recorded for this clone. This chain links TRBV7-8 with TRBJ2-1; a possible D gene is TRBD2 (6 bases). The CDR3 is 17 amino acids. V lost 2 bases, J lost 2 bases, and 16 bases lay in between. In germline, CDR1 is SGHVS, CDR2 FQNEAQ. The CDR3, as DNA: TGTGCCAGCAGCTTAAGAGGCCTGCGGGAAACCTACAATGAGCAGTTCTTC. This gives the protein CASSLRGLRETYNEQFF.

The chain combines TRBV4-1 with TRBJ1-3, with unresolved D. The V gene's germline CDR1 is MGHRA and CDR2 YSYEKL. V lost 1 base and J 0 bases, leaving 7 bases between the germline ends. The CDR3 runs to 15 residues. CDR3 sequence: CASSQAHYSGNTIYF. Here the CDR3 DNA reads TGCGCCAGCAGCCAAGCGCACTACTCTGGAAACACCATATATTTT.

The genes are TRBV29-1 and TRBJ2-1, with 14 bases aligning to TRBD2. The germline V gene encodes CDR1 SQVTM and CDR2 ANQGSEA. The CDR3 spans 15 residues. The V and J ends lost 2 bases and 6 bases, in that order; junction bases with no gene match: 3. Here the CDR3 DNA reads TGCAGCGTTGAAACCGGGACTAGCGGGAGCAATGAGCAGTTCTTC. As protein: CSVETGTSGSNEQFF.

The rearrangement links TRBV11-2 to TRBJ1-6; no reliable D call. The germline V gene encodes CDR1 SGHAT and CDR2 FQNNGV. This CDR3 spans 15 amino acids. Trimming stripped 1 base from V and 10 bases from J, with 14 bases between. The CDR3 coding sequence is TGTGCCAGCAGCTTAGTAAACAGAGGAAGCTCACCCCTCCACTTT. This translates into CASSLVNRGSSPLHF.

The chain couples TRBV9 to TRBJ2-2; TRBD1 aligns across 8 bases. The CDR3 sequence is 16 residues long. The germline CDR1 and CDR2 sequences are SGDLS and YYNGEE. The trim removed 3 bases at V and 6 bases at J, leaving 10 bases unmatched. The CDR3 region is CASSAPRTGLPGELFF. The CDR3 DNA follows: TGTGCCAGCAGCGCCCCGAGGACAGGGTTGCCCGGGGAGCTGTTTTTT.

DNA for the CDR3: TGTGCCAGCAGTCTCCGTTTGAGCTCCTACGAGCAGTACTTC. Its protein is CASSLRLSSYEQYF. This rearrangement joins TRBV28 to TRBJ2-7; D is unclear. V shed 5 bases and J shed 0 bases, with 11 bases lying between them. CDR3 length equals 14 residues. In germline, CDR1 is MDHEN, CDR2 SYDVKM.